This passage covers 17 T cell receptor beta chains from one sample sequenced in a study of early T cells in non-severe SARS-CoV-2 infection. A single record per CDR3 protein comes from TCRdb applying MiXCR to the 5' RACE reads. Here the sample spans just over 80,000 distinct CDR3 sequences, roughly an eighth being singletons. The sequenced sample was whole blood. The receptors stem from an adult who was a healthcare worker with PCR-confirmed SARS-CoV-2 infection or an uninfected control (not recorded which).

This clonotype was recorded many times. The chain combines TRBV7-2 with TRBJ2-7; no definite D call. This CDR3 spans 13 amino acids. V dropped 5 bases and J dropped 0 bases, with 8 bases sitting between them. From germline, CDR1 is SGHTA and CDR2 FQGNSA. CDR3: CASSPQSSYEQYF. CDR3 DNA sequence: TGTGCCAGCAGCCCACAGAGCTCCTACGAGCAGTACTTC.

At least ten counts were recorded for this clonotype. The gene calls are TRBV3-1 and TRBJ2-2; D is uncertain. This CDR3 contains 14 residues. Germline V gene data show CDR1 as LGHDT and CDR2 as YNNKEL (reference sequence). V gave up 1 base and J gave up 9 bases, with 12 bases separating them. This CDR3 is CASSQVPTRWELFF. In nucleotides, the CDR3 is TGTGCCAGCAGCCAAGTTCCGACTCGCTGGGAGCTGTTTTTT.

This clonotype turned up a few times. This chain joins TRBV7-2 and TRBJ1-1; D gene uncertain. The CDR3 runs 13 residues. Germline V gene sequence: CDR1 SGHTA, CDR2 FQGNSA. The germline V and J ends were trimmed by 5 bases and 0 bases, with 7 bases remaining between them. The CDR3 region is CASSGFMNTEAFF. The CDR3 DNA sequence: TGTGCCAGCAGCGGGTTCATGAACACTGAAGCTTTCTTT.

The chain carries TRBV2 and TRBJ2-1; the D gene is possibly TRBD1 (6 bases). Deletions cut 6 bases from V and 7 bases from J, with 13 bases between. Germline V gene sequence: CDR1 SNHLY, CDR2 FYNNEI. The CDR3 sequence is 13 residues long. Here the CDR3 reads CASRESRGNEQFF. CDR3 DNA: TGTGCCAGCAGAGAATCTAGGGGGAATGAGCAGTTCTTC. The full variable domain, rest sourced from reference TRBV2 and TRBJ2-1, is EPEVTQTPSHQVTQMGQEVILRCVPISNHLYFYWYRQILGQKVEFLVSFYNNEISEKSEIFDDQFSVERPDGSNFTLKIRSTKLEDSAMYFCASRESRGNEQFFGPGTRLTVL.

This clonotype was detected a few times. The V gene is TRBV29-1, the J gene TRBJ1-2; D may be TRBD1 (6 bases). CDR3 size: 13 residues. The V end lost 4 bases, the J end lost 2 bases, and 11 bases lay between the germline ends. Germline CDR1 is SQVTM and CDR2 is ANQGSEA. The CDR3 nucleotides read TGCAGCGTTGTCCCAGGGGCGAACTATGGCTACACCTTC. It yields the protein CSVVPGANYGYTF. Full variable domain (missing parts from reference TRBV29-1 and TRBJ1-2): SAVISQKPSRDICQRGTSLTIQCQVDSQVTMMFWYRQQPGQSLTLIATANQGSEATYESGFVIDKFPISRPNLTFSTLTVSNMSPEDSSIYLCSVVPGANYGYTFGSGTRLTVV.

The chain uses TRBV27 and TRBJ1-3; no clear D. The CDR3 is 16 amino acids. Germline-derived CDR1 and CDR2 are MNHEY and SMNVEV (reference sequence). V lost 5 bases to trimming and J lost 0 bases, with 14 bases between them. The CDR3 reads CASSPGNLLSGNTIYF. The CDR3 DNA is TGTGCCAGCAGTCCCGGGAATTTACTCTCTGGAAACACCATATATTTT.

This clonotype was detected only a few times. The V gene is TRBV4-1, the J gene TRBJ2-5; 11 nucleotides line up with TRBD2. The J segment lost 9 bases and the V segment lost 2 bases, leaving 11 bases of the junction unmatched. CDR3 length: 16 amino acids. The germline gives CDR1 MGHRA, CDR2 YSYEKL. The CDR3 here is CASSQQTSGRLLAQYF. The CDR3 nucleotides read TGCGCCAGCAGCCAACAAACTAGCGGGAGACTCTTGGCCCAGTACTTC.

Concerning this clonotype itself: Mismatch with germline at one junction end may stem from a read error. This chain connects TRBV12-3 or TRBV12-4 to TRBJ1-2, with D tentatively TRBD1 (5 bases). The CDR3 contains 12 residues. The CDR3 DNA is TGTACCAGCAGTTTAGTCCGGGGCGGCTACACCTTC. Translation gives CTSSLVRGGYTF.

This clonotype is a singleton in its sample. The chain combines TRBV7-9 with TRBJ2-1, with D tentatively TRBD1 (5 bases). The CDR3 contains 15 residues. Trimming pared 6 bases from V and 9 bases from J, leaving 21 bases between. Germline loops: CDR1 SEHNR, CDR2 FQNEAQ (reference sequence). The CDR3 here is CASSPQGNIVGEQFF. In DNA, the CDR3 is TGTGCCAGCAGTCCCCAGGGAAATATAGTGGGTGAGCAGTTCTTC.

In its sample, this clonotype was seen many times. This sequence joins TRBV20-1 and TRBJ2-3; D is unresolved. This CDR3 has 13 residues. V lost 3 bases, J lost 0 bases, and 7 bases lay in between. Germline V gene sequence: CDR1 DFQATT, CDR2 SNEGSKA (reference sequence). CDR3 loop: CSASSASTDTQYF. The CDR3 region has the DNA TGCAGTGCTAGTTCGGCTAGCACAGATACGCAGTATTTT.

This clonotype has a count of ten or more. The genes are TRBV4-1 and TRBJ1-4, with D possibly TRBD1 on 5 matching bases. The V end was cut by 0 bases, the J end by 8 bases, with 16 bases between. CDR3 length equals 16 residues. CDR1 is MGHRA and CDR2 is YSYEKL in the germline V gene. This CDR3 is CASSQDSRAGHEKLFF. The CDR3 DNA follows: TGCGCCAGCAGCCAAGATTCCCGGGCAGGGCACGAAAAACTGTTTTTT.

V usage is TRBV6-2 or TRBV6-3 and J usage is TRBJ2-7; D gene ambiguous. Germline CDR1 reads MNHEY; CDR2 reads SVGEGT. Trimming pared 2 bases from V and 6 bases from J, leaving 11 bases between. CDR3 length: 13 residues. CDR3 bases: TGTGCCAGCAGTTACGCCAGGCCTGGCGAGCAGTACTTC. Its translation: CASSYARPGEQYF.

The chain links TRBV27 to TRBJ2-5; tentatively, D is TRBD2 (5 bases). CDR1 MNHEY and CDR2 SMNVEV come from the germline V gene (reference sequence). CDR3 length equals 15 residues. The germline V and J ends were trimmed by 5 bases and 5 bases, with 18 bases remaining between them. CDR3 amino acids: CASSTRTRGRETQYF. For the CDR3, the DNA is TGTGCCAGCAGTACCCGGACTCGGGGAAGGGAGACCCAGTACTTC.

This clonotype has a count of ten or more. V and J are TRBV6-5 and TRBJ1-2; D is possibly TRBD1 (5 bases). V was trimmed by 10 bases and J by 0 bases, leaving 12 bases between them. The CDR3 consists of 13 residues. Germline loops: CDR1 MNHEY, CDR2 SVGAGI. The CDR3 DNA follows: TGTGCCACCAGACAGCCTACTAACTATGGCTACACCTTC. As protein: CATRQPTNYGYTF.

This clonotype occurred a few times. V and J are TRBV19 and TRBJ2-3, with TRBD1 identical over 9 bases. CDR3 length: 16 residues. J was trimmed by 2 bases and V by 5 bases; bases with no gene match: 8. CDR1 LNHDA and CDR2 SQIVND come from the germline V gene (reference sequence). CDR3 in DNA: TGTGCCAGTAGTTCCCACAGGGGGCTTCCCACAGATACGCAGTATTTT. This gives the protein CASSSHRGLPTDTQYF. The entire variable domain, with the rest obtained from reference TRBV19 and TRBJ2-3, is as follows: DGGITQSPKYLFRKEGQNVTLSCEQNLNHDAMYWYRQDPGQGLRLIYYSQIVNDFQKGDIAEGYSVSREKKESFPLTVTSAQKNPTAFYLCASSSHRGLPTDTQYFGPGTRLTVL.

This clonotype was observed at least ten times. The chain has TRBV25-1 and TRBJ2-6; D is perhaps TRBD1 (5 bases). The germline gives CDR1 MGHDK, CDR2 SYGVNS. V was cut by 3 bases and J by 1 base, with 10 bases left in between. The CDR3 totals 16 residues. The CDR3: CASSDSGQSGANVLTF. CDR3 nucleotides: TGTGCCAGCAGTGATTCAGGACAATCTGGGGCCAACGTCCTGACTTTC.

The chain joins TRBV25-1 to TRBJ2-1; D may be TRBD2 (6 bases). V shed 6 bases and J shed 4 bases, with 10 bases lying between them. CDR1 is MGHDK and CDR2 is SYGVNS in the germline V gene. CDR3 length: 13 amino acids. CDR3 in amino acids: CASRSAGYNEQFF. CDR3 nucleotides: TGTGCCAGCAGATCGGCGGGGTACAATGAGCAGTTCTTC.